The clone carrying this T cell receptor (beta chain) has just one count. This specimen belongs to a study of blood T cell repertoires in COVID-19. Looking at the study overall: Acute-phase and convalescent COVID-19 samples originated in the United States, Italy and Spain. PBMCs, B-cell-depleted T cells, or T cells were the source of the cDNA or gDNA that made up the material.

Original processing methods: Reference gene primer amplification gave estimated nucleated cell counts. Libraries were prepared by immunoSEQ multiplex PCR; TCRdb keeps only in-frame clonotypes and omits some of them. That table gives V, J and clone size, and the DNA gave D and trimming. Of some 150,000 clones listed, 85% to 90% are singletons. CDR1 MNHNS and CDR2 SASEGT come from the germline V gene. The CDR3 contains 15 residues. The ends were cut back, 1 base at V and 4 bases at J, with 11 bases in the middle. Sequenced material: peripheral blood. This TCR was sampled from a woman in her sixties with acute or convalescent COVID-19. This rearrangement joins TRBV6-1 to TRBJ1-5; D is perhaps TRBD1 (5 bases). DNA for the CDR3: TGTGCCAGCAGTGAAGTGGGCAGGGAAAATCAGCCCCAGCATTTT. Translated: CASSEVGRENQPQHF.